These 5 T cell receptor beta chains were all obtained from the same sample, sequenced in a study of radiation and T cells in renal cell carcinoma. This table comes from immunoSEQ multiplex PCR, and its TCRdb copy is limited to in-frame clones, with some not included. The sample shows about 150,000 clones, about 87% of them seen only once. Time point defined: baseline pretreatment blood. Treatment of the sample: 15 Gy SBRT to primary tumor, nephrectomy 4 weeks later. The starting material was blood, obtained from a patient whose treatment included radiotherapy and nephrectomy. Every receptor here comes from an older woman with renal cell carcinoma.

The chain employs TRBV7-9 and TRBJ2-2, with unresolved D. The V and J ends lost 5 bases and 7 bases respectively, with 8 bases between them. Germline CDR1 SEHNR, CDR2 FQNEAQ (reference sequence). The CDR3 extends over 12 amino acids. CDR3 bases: TGTGCCAGCAGCGAATCGGTCGGGGAGCTGTTTTTT. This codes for CASSESVGELFF.

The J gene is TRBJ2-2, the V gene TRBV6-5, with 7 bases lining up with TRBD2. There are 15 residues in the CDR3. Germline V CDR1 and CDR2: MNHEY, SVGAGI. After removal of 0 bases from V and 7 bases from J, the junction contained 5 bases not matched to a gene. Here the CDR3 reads CASSYSGGKDGELFF. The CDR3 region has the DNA TGTGCCAGCAGTTACTCCGGGGGGAAGGACGGGGAGCTGTTTTTT.

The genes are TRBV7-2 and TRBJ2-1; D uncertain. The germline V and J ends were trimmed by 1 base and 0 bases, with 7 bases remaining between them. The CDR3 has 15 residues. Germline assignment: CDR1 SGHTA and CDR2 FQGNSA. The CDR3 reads CASSLDWSSYNEQFF. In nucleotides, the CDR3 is TGTGCCAGCAGCTTAGATTGGAGCTCCTACAATGAGCAGTTCTTC.

The CDR3 is CATSSGLAGGEEQFF. Here the CDR3 DNA reads TGTGCCACCAGCAGTGGACTAGCGGGGGGCGAAGAGCAGTTCTTC. This chain joins TRBV15 and TRBJ2-1; 14 bases are shared with TRBD2. CDR3 size: 15 residues. V gave up 3 bases and J gave up 10 bases; unmatched junction bases: 5. Germline CDR1 and CDR2: LNHNV and YYDKDF (reference sequence). Together with reference TRBV15 and TRBJ2-1, the CDR3 gives the full variable domain: DAMVIQNPRYQVTQFGKPVTLSCSQTLNHNVMYWYQQKSSQAPKLLFHYYDKDFNNEADTPDNFQSRRPNTSFCFLDIRSPGLGDTAMYLCATSSGLAGGEEQFFGPGTRLTVL.

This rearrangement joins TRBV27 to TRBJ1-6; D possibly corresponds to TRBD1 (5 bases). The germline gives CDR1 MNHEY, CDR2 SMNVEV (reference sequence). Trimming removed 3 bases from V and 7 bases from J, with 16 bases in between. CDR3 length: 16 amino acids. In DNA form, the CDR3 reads TGTGCCAGCAGTTTTACAGGTCGCGCATTCAATTCACCCCTCCACTTT. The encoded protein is CASSFTGRAFNSPLHF.